This is a list of T cell receptor beta chains from one sample in a study of cytomegalovirus exposure and HLA in healthy donors. Clones were sequenced by immunoSEQ multiplex PCR, and TCRdb holds only the in-frame ones, with some missing. The table shows some 180,000 clones, with about 81% occurring only once. The source material was PBMCs. These receptors were collected from a woman aged 25-40 years in good health and CMV-seronegative. The CDR3 runs from the conserved cysteine through the conserved F or W. The D gene is left open where the match is weak. Clone size appears in some rows only: once, few, many, or a class for an expanded clone.

D | J | V | size | CDR3 | DNA
- | TRBJ1-5 | TRBV7-9 | - | CASSLGQGDQPQHF | TGTGCCAGCAGCTTAGGGCAGGGTGATCAGCCCCAGCATTTT
TRBD1 | TRBJ2-1 | TRBV30 | - | CAWSPGTGKKQFF | TGTGCCTGGAGTCCGGGGACAGGCAAAAAGCAGTTCTTC
- | TRBJ2-1 | TRBV5-1 | - | CASSLFGQGYNEQFF | TGCGCCAGCAGCTTGTTTGGGCAGGGGTACAATGAGCAGTTCTTC
- | TRBJ1-5 | TRBV27 | - | CASSLSAGIIQPQHF | TGTGCCAGCAGTTTATCGGCGGGTATAATTCAGCCCCAGCATTTT
- | TRBJ2-5 | TRBV7-6 | - | CASSSDTTRRETQYF | TGTGCCAGCAGCTCCGACACGACCCGGAGGGAGACCCAGTACTTC
- | TRBJ1-1 | TRBV28 | many | CASTLSLLNTEAFF | TGTGCCAGCACACTATCGCTGTTGAACACTGAAGCTTTCTTT
- | TRBJ1-1 | TRBV25-1 | - | CASSGLKGHSDEAFF | TGTGCCAGCAGTGGACTAAAGGGACATTCAGATGAAGCTTTCTTT
- | TRBJ1-6 | TRBV27 | few | CASRNRTRVSPLHF | TGTGCCAGCCGGAATCGAACCAGGGTCTCACCCCTCCACTTT
TRBD1 | TRBJ2-1 | TRBV18 | - | CASSPVTGLYNEQFF | TGTGCCAGCTCACCTGTGACAGGGTTGTACAATGAGCAGTTCTTC
- | TRBJ2-1 | TRBV4-1 | - | CASREGLSGLIGNEQFF | TGCGCCAGCAGGGAAGGATTATCAGGGCTGATTGGGAATGAGCAGTTCTTC
- | TRBJ2-1 | TRBV4-2 | - | CASSQSLLEGAYNEQFF | TGTGCCAGCAGCCAAAGTCTCCTCGAGGGGGCCTACAATGAGCAGTTCTTC
- | TRBJ1-5 | TRBV2 | - | CASSLVPTGQPQHF | TGTGCCAGCAGTTTGGTTCCAACGGGTCAGCCCCAGCATTTT
TRBD2 | TRBJ2-5 | TRBV5-1 | once | CASSLASGGTQETQYF | TGCGCCAGCAGCTTGGCCAGCGGGGGGACTCAAGAGACCCAGTACTTC
- | TRBJ2-5 | TRBV18 | once | CASSPPRETQYF | TGTGCCAGCTCACCACCCCGAGAGACCCAGTACTTC
- | TRBJ1-5 | TRBV9 | - | CASSVGRNSNQPQHF | TGTGCCAGCAGCGTAGGGCGGAATAGCAATCAGCCCCAGCATTTT
TRBD1 | TRBJ1-1 | TRBV4-1 | few | CASSQDHGTGGTEAFF | TGCGCCAGCAGCCAAGACCACGGGACAGGGGGCACTGAAGCTTTCTTT
TRBD1 | TRBJ1-1 | TRBV18 | - | CASSPGQGAGVDTEAFF | TGTGCCAGCTCACCGGGACAGGGGGCCGGTGTGGACACTGAAGCTTTCTTT
- | TRBJ2-6 | TRBV21-1 | many | CASSDPGTGANVLTF | TGTGCCAGCAGCGATCCAGGGACTGGGGCCAACGTCCTGACTTTC
- | TRBJ1-5 | TRBV6-5 | - | CASSYRVSNQPQHF | TGTGCCAGCAGTTACCGGGTTAGCAATCAGCCCCAGCATTTT
- | TRBJ1-2 | TRBV6-1 | few | CASSEPQRYGYTF | TGTGCCAGCAGTGAACCACAGAGATATGGCTACACCTTC
- | TRBJ1-2 | TRBV28 | - | CATPGTSNYGYTF | TGTGCCACCCCGGGAACTTCTAACTATGGCTACACCTTC
TRBD1 | TRBJ1-3 | TRBV30 | - | CAWSAGQGRNTIYF | TGTGCCTGGAGTGCCGGACAGGGGAGAAACACCATATATTTT
- | TRBJ2-7 | TRBV6-6 | - | CASSPGTYEQYF | TGTGCCAGCAGCCCGGGGACCTACGAGCAGTACTTC
TRBD2 | TRBJ2-1 | TRBV28 | - | CASSLGLAGLEYEQFF | TGTGCCAGCAGCCTCGGACTAGCGGGGCTTGAGTATGAGCAGTTCTTC
- | TRBJ2-1 | TRBV7-9 | few | CASSLSSSSYNEQFF | TGTGCCAGCAGCTTATCTTCTAGCTCCTACAATGAGCAGTTCTTC
- | TRBJ1-5 | TRBV27 | once | CASRSRAGLSNQPQHF | TGTGCCAGCAGGTCGAGGGCCGGCCTTAGCAATCAGCCCCAGCATTTT
- | TRBJ2-1 | TRBV7-8 | - | CASSPSIGSSYNEQFF | TGTGCCAGCAGCCCCTCGATTGGGAGCTCCTACAATGAGCAGTTCTTC
TRBD1 | TRBJ2-7 | TRBV20-1 | - | CSPGQTYEQYF | TGCAGTCCGGGACAGACCTACGAGCAGTACTTC
TRBD1 | TRBJ2-7 | TRBV18 | - | CASSPSQGAYEQYF | TGTGCCAGCTCACCATCACAGGGGGCATACGAGCAGTACTTC
- | TRBJ2-3 | TRBV5-1 | - | CASSLLANTDTQYF | TGCGCCAGCAGCCTACTAGCTAACACAGATACGCAGTATTTT
- | TRBJ1-4 | TRBV30 | - | CAWSVTTGIRGNEKLFF | TGTGCCTGGAGTGTTACGACAGGCATAAGGGGGAATGAAAAACTGTTTTTT
- | TRBJ2-1 | TRBV19 | few | CASGHNEQFF | TGTGCCAGTGGCCACAATGAGCAGTTCTTC
- | TRBJ1-2 | TRBV18 | - | CASSPSDRLGYTF | TGTGCCAGCTCACCCTCCGACAGGCTTGGCTACACCTTC
TRBD2 | TRBJ2-1 | TRBV5-1 | - | CASSFLAGSSYNEQFF | TGCGCCAGCAGCTTTCTAGCGGGAAGCTCCTACAATGAGCAGTTCTTC
- | TRBJ1-1 | TRBV5-1 | - | CASSLASTGNTEAFF | TGCGCCAGCAGCTTGGCCTCTACAGGGAACACTGAAGCTTTCTTT
TRBD1 | TRBJ2-5 | TRBV4-1 | - | CASSRDRGRETQYF | TGCGCCAGCAGCCGAGACAGGGGGAGGGAGACCCAGTACTTC
TRBD2 | TRBJ2-1 | TRBV4-2 | - | CASSQLLAGGAYNEQFF | TGTGCCAGCAGCCAACTACTAGCGGGAGGGGCCTACAATGAGCAGTTCTTC
- | TRBJ1-1 | TRBV30 | once | CAWSVARNTEAFF | TGTGCCTGGAGTGTCGCCAGGAACACTGAAGCTTTCTTT
TRBD1 | TRBJ1-6 | TRBV4-1 | - | CASSQTADRTRNSPLHF | TGCGCCAGCAGCCAAACGGCGGACAGGACCAGAAATTCACCCCTCCACTTT
- | TRBJ2-5 | TRBV7-5 | - | CVRSLACCAGETQYF | TGTGTCAGAAGCTTAGCGTGCTGCGCCGGAGAGACCCAGTACTTC
- | TRBJ2-1 | TRBV7-9 | - | CASSFGGTDHNEQFF | TGTGCCAGCAGCTTCGGCGGGACCGACCACAATGAGCAGTTCTTC
TRBD1 | TRBJ1-5 | TRBV6-5 | - | CASAGGNSNQPQHF | TGTGCCAGCGCAGGGGGAAATAGCAATCAGCCCCAGCATTTT
TRBD2 | TRBJ2-1 | TRBV15 | - | CATSSTSGLYYNEQFF | TGTGCCACCAGCAGCACTAGCGGCCTTTACTACAATGAGCAGTTCTTC
- | TRBJ1-1 | TRBV5-4 | - | CASSETLPGNTEAFF | TGTGCCAGCAGCGAGACCCTTCCAGGGAACACTGAAGCTTTCTTT
- | TRBJ2-2 | TRBV2 | - | CASRLIKNTGELFF | TGTGCCAGCAGATTAATTAAGAACACCGGGGAGCTGTTTTTT
TRBD1 | TRBJ2-1 | TRBV27 | few | CASSSSMTGRSYNEQFF | TGTGCCAGCAGTTCCTCGATGACAGGGCGATCCTACAATGAGCAGTTCTTC
- | TRBJ1-3 | TRBV5-1 | - | CASSLDLLGNTIYF | TGCGCCAGCAGCTTGGATCTTCTCGGAAACACCATATATTTT
TRBD1 | TRBJ1-2 | TRBV19 | once | CASSAPGQAEYGYTF | TGTGCCAGTAGTGCCCCGGGACAGGCCGAGTATGGCTACACCTTC
TRBD1 | TRBJ2-2 | TRBV6-1 | few | CASSRRTGNTGELFF | TGTGCCAGCAGTAGGAGGACAGGGAACACCGGGGAGCTGTTTTTT
TRBD1 | TRBJ2-7 | TRBV25-1 | - | CASSRDRGASRSYEQYF | TGTGCCAGCAGCCGGGACAGGGGGGCCTCCCGGTCCTACGAGCAGTACTTC
- | TRBJ2-3 | TRBV6-5 | - | CASSYSKQGTDTQYF | TGTGCCAGCAGTTACTCGAAGCAGGGCACAGATACGCAGTATTTT
- | TRBJ1-1 | TRBV4-2 | once | CASSPRQVLFNTEAFF | TGTGCCAGCAGCCCTAGACAGGTTCTGTTTAACACTGAAGCTTTCTTT
TRBD1 | TRBJ2-5 | TRBV30 | - | CAWSVGSRGRETQYF | TGTGCCTGGAGTGTAGGGTCTAGGGGGCGAGAGACCCAGTACTTC
- | TRBJ2-1 | TRBV30 | - | CAWSVRGGVSTYNEQFF | TGTGCCTGGAGTGTACGAGGCGGAGTGTCGACCTACAATGAGCAGTTCTTC
TRBD1 | TRBJ1-5 | TRBV28 | - | CASSLPTGGPQPQHF | TGTGCCAGCAGTTTGCCGACAGGGGGGCCTCAGCCCCAGCATTTT
- | TRBJ2-5 | TRBV7-9 | - | CASSLGVVAKETQYF | TGTGCCAGCAGCTTAGGGGTGGTAGCGAAAGAGACCCAGTACTTC
TRBD2 | TRBJ2-3 | TRBV18 | - | CASSPQLADTDTQYF | TGTGCCAGCTCACCACAGCTAGCGGACACAGATACGCAGTATTTT